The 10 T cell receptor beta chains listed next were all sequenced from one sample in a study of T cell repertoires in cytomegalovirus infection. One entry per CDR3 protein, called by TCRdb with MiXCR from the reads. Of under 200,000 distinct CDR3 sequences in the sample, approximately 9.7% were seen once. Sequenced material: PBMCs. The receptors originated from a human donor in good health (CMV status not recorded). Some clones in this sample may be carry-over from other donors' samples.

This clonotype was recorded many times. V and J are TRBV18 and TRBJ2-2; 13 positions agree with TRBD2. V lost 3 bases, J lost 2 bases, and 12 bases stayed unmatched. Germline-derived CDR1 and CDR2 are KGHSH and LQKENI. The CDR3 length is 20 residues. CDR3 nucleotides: TGTGCCAGCTCACCGAACCTCCGGACTAGCGGGGGAGCTAACACCGGGGAGCTGTTTTTT. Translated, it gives CASSPNLRTSGGANTGELFF. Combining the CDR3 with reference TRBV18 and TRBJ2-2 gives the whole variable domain NAGVMQNPRHLVRRRGQEARLRCSPMKGHSHVYWYRQLPEEGLKFMVYLQKENIIDESGMPKERFSAEFPKEGPSILRIQQVVRGDSAAYFCASSPNLRTSGGANTGELFFGEGSRLTVL.

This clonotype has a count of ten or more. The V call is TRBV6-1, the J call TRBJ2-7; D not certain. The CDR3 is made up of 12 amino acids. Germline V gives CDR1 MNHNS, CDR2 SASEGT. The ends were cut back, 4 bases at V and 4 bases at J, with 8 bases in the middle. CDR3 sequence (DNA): TGTGCCAGCAGTGGGACCGCATACGAGCAGTACTTC. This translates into CASSGTAYEQYF.

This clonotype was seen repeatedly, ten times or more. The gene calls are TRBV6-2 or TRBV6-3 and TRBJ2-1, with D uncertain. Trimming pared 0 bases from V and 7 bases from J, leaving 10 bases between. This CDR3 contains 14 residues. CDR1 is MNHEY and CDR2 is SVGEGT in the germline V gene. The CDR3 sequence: CASSYSGPRNEQFF. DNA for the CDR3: TGTGCCAGCAGTTACTCCGGCCCAAGAAATGAGCAGTTCTTC.

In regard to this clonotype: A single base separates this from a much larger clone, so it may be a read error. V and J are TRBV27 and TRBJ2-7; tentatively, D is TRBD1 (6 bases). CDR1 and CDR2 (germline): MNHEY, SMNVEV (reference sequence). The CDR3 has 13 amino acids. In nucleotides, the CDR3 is TGTGCCAGCAGTTGGGACACCTCCTACGAGCAGTGCTTC. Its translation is CASSWDTSYEQCF.

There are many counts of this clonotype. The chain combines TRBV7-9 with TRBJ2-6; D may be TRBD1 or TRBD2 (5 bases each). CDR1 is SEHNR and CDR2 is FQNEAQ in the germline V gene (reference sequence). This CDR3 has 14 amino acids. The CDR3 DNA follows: TGTGCGGGGGACGCAAGCTCTGGGGCCAACGTCCTGACTTTC. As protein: CAGDASSGANVLTF.

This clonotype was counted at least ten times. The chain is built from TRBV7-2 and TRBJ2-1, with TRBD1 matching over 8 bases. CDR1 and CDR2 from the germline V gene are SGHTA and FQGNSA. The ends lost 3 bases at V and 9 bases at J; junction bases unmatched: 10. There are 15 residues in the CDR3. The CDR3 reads CASSFLAGGEGEQFF. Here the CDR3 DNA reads TGTGCCAGCAGCTTTTTGGCAGGGGGCGAGGGTGAGCAGTTCTTC.

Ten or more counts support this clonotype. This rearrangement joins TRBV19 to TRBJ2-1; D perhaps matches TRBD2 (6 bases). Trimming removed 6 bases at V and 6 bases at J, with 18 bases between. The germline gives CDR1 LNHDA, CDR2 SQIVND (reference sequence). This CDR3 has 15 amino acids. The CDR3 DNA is TGTGCCAGTAGCCTTATCCTCCCGGAGGGCAATGAGCAGTTCTTC. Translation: CASSLILPEGNEQFF.

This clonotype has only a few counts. CDR3 in amino acids: CATSDDYAYEQYF. For the CDR3, the DNA is TGTGCCACCAGTGATGATTACGCCTACGAGCAGTACTTC. The chain employs TRBV24-1 and TRBJ2-7; D not certain. Germline CDR1 reads KGHDR; CDR2 reads SFDVKD. Trimming stripped 3 bases from V and 2 bases from J, with 7 bases between. The CDR3 loop spans 13 amino acids.

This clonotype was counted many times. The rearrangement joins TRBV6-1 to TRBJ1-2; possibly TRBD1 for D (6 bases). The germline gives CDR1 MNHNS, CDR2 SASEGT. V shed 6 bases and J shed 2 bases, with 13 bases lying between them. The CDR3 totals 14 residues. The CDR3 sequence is CASSLSTGNYGYTF. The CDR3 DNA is TGTGCCAGCAGCCTATCCACAGGGAACTATGGCTACACCTTC.

CDR3 amino acids: CASSEKDRGTDEQFF. The CDR3 nucleotides are TGTGCCAGCAGTGAGAAGGACAGGGGCACGGATGAGCAGTTCTTC. The rearrangement links TRBV2 to TRBJ2-1; 9 bases are a match to TRBD1. This CDR3 contains 15 residues. Germline V lookup: CDR1 SNHLY, CDR2 FYNNEI. J gave up 8 bases and V 3 bases, and 8 bases lay outside the gene matches.